A selection of T cell receptor beta chains follows, all from one sample in a study of T cell repertoires in cytomegalovirus infection. Each CDR3 protein is one row after TCRdb ran MiXCR on the reads. The sample has 150,000 to 200,000 distinct CDR3 sequences; less than 25% are singletons. The antigens of these receptors remain unknown. This material consisted of CD8+ T cells from cultured PBMCs, taken from culture after CMV antigen stimulation. The origin of the receptors is a human donor in good health (CMV status not recorded). Some clones in this sample may be carry-over from other donors' samples. CDR3s include the opening cysteine and the closing phenylalanine or tryptophan. Fields, in order: V gene, J gene, clone size, D gene, CDR3 length, CDR3 protein, CDR3 DNA. D genes are given only for firm matches. Clone size is not always given. Where it is, it says once, few, many or a class for expanded clones.

>TRBV7-8|TRBJ2-7|.|.|14
CASSFLSGSYEQYF
TGTGCCAGCAGCTTTTTGTCCGGGAGCTACGAGCAGTACTTC
>TRBV5-1|TRBJ2-3|few|.|16
CASSPPRGGVTDTQYF
TGCGCCAGCAGCCCCCCCCGCGGCGGGGTCACAGATACGCAGTATTTT
>TRBV30|TRBJ1-2|.|.|15
CAWSEGQIFPYGYTF
TGTGCCTGGAGTGAAGGGCAGATCTTCCCCTATGGCTACACCTTC
>TRBV12-3/TRBV12-4|TRBJ2-5|many|.|14
CASSFGGAGETQYF
TGTGCCAGCAGTTTTGGGGGGGCCGGAGAGACCCAGTACTTC
>TRBV7-6|TRBJ2-2|.|.|14
CASSLATGPGELFF
TGTGCCAGCAGCTTAGCGACGGGGCCCGGGGAGCTGTTTTTT
>TRBV2|TRBJ1-5|.|.|14
CASTPPGVDQPQHF
TGTGCCAGCACCCCCCCTGGAGTGGATCAGCCCCAGCATTTT
>TRBV12-3/TRBV12-4|TRBJ1-1|.|.|13
CASSLYRNTEAFF
TGTGCCAGCAGTTTGTACAGGAACACTGAAGCTTTCTTT
>TRBV7-2|TRBJ2-3|.|.|15
CASSLAETYTDTQYF
TGTGCCAGCAGCTTAGCCGAGACTTACACAGATACGCAGTATTTT
>TRBV9|TRBJ1-6|.|TRBD1|15
CASSETGGEYSPLHF
TGTGCCAGCAGCGAGACAGGGGGAGAGTATTCACCCCTCCACTTT
>TRBV4-1|TRBJ2-7|.|.|14
CASSQALGSYEQYF
TGCGCCAGCAGCCAGGCGCTGGGCTCCTACGAGCAGTACTTC
>TRBV6-1|TRBJ2-7|few|TRBD1|14
CASSPQGQSYEQYF
TGTGCCAGCAGTCCCCAGGGACAGAGCTACGAGCAGTACTTC
>TRBV6-1|TRBJ2-5|.|.|14
CASSENRGGETQYF
TGTGCCAGCAGTGAAAACAGGGGAGGAGAGACCCAGTACTTC
>TRBV7-6|TRBJ2-1|once|.|16
CASSRAQGRSYNEQFF
TGTGCCAGCAGTCGGGCACAGGGCCGCTCCTACAATGAGCAGTTCTTC
>TRBV30|TRBJ1-2|.|.|14
CAWSVQMANYGYTF
TGTGCCTGGAGTGTACAAATGGCTAACTATGGCTACACCTTC
>TRBV7-8|TRBJ1-1|few|.|15
CASSLRAAVNTEAFF
TGTGCCAGCAGCTTGAGGGCGGCAGTGAACACTGAAGCTTTCTTT
>TRBV7-2|TRBJ2-1|.|.|12
CASSHGGDEAFF
TGTGCCAGCAGTCATGGCGGGGACGAGGCGTTCTTC
>TRBV7-9|TRBJ1-1|.|TRBD1|14
CASSRRTGVTEAFF
TGTGCCAGCAGCCGCAGGACAGGGGTCACTGAAGCTTTCTTT
>TRBV29-1|TRBJ1-1|few|.|14
CSAQVWGSDTEAFF
TGCAGCGCCCAGGTGTGGGGGTCGGACACTGAAGCTTTCTTT
>TRBV5-6|TRBJ2-1|.|TRBD2|15
CASSLISGIYNEQFF
TGTGCCAGCAGCTTGATAAGCGGGATCTACAATGAGCAGTTCTTC
>TRBV5-6|TRBJ2-1|few|TRBD1|16
CASRPPGQGPYNEQFF
TGTGCCAGCAGACCACCGGGACAGGGGCCCTACAATGAGCAGTTCTTC
>TRBV27|TRBJ2-1|few|.|13
CASSLGPRDEQFF
TGTGCCAGCAGTTTGGGGCCTCGTGATGAGCAGTTCTTC
>TRBV7-9|TRBJ1-2|.|.|12
CASSLASYGYTF
TGTGCCAGCAGCCTGGCCAGCTATGGCTACACCTTC
>TRBV15|TRBJ2-7|few|.|16
CATSRGGDLMGLEQYF
TGTGCCACCAGCAGAGGGGGGGACCTGATGGGGCTCGAGCAGTACTTC
>TRBV28|TRBJ1-2|medium-sized|.|14
CASSFAFSNYGYTF
TGTGCCAGCAGTTTCGCATTTTCTAACTATGGCTACACCTTC
>TRBV27|TRBJ1-5|.|.|14
CASSLFASNQPQHF
TGTGCCAGCAGTTTATTCGCCAGTAATCAGCCCCAGCATTTT
>TRBV7-9|TRBJ2-4|.|.|14
CASSTPGPKNIQYF
TGTGCCAGCAGCACCCCTGGGCCCAAAAACATTCAGTACTTC
>TRBV12-3/TRBV12-4|TRBJ1-3|few|.|16
CASSLAPMISGNTIYF
TGTGCCAGCAGTTTAGCGCCTATGATCTCTGGAAACACCATATATTTT
>TRBV12-3/TRBV12-4|TRBJ2-7|few|TRBD2|14
CASSSGGEGREQYF
TGTGCCAGCAGTTCTGGGGGGGAGGGGAGAGAGCAGTACTTC
>TRBV2|TRBJ1-1|once|.|12
CARITENTEAFF
TGTGCCAGGATTACAGAGAACACTGAAGCTTTCTTT
>TRBV7-8|TRBJ1-5|.|TRBD1|17
CASSPQTGGKYGQPQHF
TGTGCCAGCAGCCCCCAGACAGGGGGCAAGTACGGTCAGCCCCAGCATTTT
>TRBV7-7|TRBJ1-2|few|TRBD1|19
CASSFGQMGQGIENYGYTF
TGTGCCAGCAGCTTTGGACAGATGGGACAGGGCATTGAAAACTATGGCTACACCTTC
>TRBV7-8|TRBJ1-4|few|TRBD1|16
CASSPRTGDLHEKLFF
TGTGCCAGCAGCCCGAGGACAGGGGATCTTCATGAAAAACTGTTTTTT
>TRBV6-1|TRBJ1-5|.|TRBD1|17
CASRLGTGGMSGQPQHF
TGTGCCAGCAGGCTAGGGACAGGGGGCATGTCTGGTCAGCCCCAGCATTTT
>TRBV27|TRBJ1-1|.|.|15
CASSPISAENTEAFF
TGTGCCAGCAGTCCCATCTCCGCAGAAAACACTGAAGCTTTCTTT
>TRBV2|TRBJ1-2|few|.|11
CASTTAFGYTF
TGTGCCAGCACGACCGCGTTCGGCTACACCTTC
>TRBV7-9|TRBJ2-1|.|TRBD1|17
CASSSRTGMAMGNEQFF
TGTGCCAGCAGCTCTCGGACAGGGATGGCAATGGGGAATGAGCAGTTCTTC
>TRBV12-3/TRBV12-4|TRBJ1-6|.|TRBD1|14
CASSPGGPYSPLHF
TGTGCCAGCAGTCCAGGGGGCCCGTATTCACCCCTCCACTTT
>TRBV2|TRBJ1-4|.|.|14
CASSDGELHEKLFF
TGTGCCAGCAGTGATGGGGAGTTGCATGAAAAACTGTTTTTT
>TRBV6-5|TRBJ2-7|medium-sized|.|14
CASSYGQGGYEQYF
TGTGCCAGCAGTTATGGCCAGGGAGGCTACGAGCAGTACTTC
>TRBV11-3|TRBJ2-7|.|.|14
CASSPNSRSYEQYF
TGTGCCAGCAGCCCGAATAGCAGATCCTACGAGCAGTACTTC
>TRBV29-1|TRBJ2-7|few|TRBD1|17
CSVEDRSTGTGVYEQYF
TGCAGCGTTGAAGATCGTTCGACCGGGACAGGGGTTTACGAGCAGTACTTC